Shown below are 23 T cell receptor beta chains from a single sample sequenced in a study of T cell repertoires in cytomegalovirus infection. Their cognate antigens are unknown. In TCRdb, the reads were re-called with MiXCR into one record per CDR3 protein. The table records some 560,000 distinct CDR3 sequences, about 39% of them present only once. Sequences were derived from cultured PBMCs, sampled from culture after CMV antigen stimulation. The receptors originated from a human donor in good health (CMV status not recorded). Some clones in this sample may be carry-over from other donors' samples.

The rearrangement joins TRBV10-2 to TRBJ2-1; 13 bases fit TRBD2. V was clipped by 8 bases and J by 1 base; unmatched bases: 14. The CDR3 is 19 amino acids. Germline assignment: CDR1 WSHSY and CDR2 SAAADI. The CDR3, as DNA: TGCGCCAGCGGACCGATTACTAGCGGGAGGGCCGGGTCCTACAATGAGCAGTTCTTC. The encoded protein is CASGPITSGRAGSYNEQFF.

Only a few counts were recorded for this clonotype. This chain joins TRBV20-1 and TRBJ2-7; D gene unclear. Trimming removed 1 base at V and 4 bases at J, with 11 bases between. The CDR3 is 13 amino acids. CDR1 and CDR2 (germline): DFQATT, SNEGSKA (reference sequence). CDR3 sequence: CSARGVSMYEQYF. Here the CDR3 DNA reads TGCAGTGCTAGAGGCGTTAGTATGTACGAGCAGTACTTC.

This clonotype was seen more than once but under ten times. The rearrangement uses TRBV29-1 and TRBJ2-5; weak D call: TRBD1 (6 bases). Deletions cut 6 bases from V and 3 bases from J, with 17 bases between. The CDR3 is 14 amino acids. Germline V gene lookup returns CDR1 SQVTM and CDR2 ANQGSEA. CDR3 sequence: CSVPGVDREETQYF. The CDR3 DNA reads TGCAGCGTCCCCGGTGTGGACAGAGAAGAGACCCAGTACTTC. The full variable domain, with the rest looked up from reference TRBV29-1 and TRBJ2-5, is SAVISQKPSRDICQRGTSLTIQCQVDSQVTMMFWYRQQPGQSLTLIATANQGSEATYESGFVIDKFPISRPNLTFSTLTVSNMSPEDSSIYLCSVPGVDREETQYFGPGTRLLVL.

The V call is TRBV6-1, the J call TRBJ2-5, with a possible D match to TRBD1 (5 bases). The germline gives CDR1 MNHNS, CDR2 SASEGT. The V end was cut by 1 base, the J end by 1 base, with 7 bases between. The CDR3 is made up of 14 amino acids. The CDR3 DNA reads as TGTGCCAGCAGTGAAGGACAGTCCCAAGAGACCCAGTACTTC. It specifies CASSEGQSQETQYF.

This clonotype has just a few counts. The V gene is TRBV27, the J gene TRBJ2-7; D unresolved. Germline CDR1 reads MNHEY; CDR2 reads SMNVEV (reference sequence). This CDR3 is built from 15 residues. Deletions cut 4 bases from V and 4 bases from J, with 17 bases between. The CDR3, as DNA: TGTGCCAGCAGTTCCCTCTCCGAGAGATGGTACGAGCAGTACTTC. This sequence encodes CASSSLSERWYEQYF.

This rearrangement joins TRBV15 to TRBJ1-1; D might be TRBD1 (5 bases). This CDR3 has 13 amino acids. Germline V gene sequence: CDR1 LNHNV, CDR2 YYDKDF (reference sequence). Trimming removed 0 bases at V and 4 bases at J, with 6 bases between. The chain's CDR3 is CATSRDDSTEAFF. CDR3 coding DNA: TGTGCCACCAGCAGAGATGACAGCACTGAAGCTTTCTTT.

This clonotype was picked up one time. The chain links TRBV4-1 to TRBJ1-2; D remains unclear. The V gene lost 0 bases and the J gene lost 5 bases, with 10 bases spanning the gap. CDR3 length: 14 amino acids. Germline V gives CDR1 MGHRA, CDR2 YSYEKL. DNA of the CDR3: TGCGCCAGCAGCCAAGAAAGTGTGGGGTATGGCTACACCTTC. Its translation: CASSQESVGYGYTF.

The rearrangement joins TRBV4-3 to TRBJ2-7; TRBD2 aligns across 13 bases. The V segment lost 0 bases and the J segment 4 bases; nucleotides outside the gene matches: 0. Germline values: CDR1 LGHNA, CDR2 YSLEER. CDR3 length: 15 residues. The CDR3 region is CASSQELAGGYEQYF. The CDR3 bases are TGCGCCAGCAGCCAAGAACTAGCGGGAGGGTACGAGCAGTACTTC.

The chain uses TRBV6-5 and TRBJ1-2; 7 bases match TRBD1. CDR1 is MNHEY, CDR2 SVGAGI, per germline. CDR3 length: 12 amino acids. V shed 8 bases and J 4 bases; nucleotides not matched to a gene: 4. This CDR3 reads CASVDRAYGYTF. The CDR3, as DNA: TGTGCCAGCGTCGACAGGGCCTATGGCTACACCTTC.

This clonotype came up a few times. The chain has TRBV19 and TRBJ1-5; perhaps TRBD1 as D (5 bases). The CDR3 has 15 residues. The germline V gene has CDR1 LNHDA and CDR2 SQIVND (reference sequence). The V gene lost 9 bases and the J gene lost 6 bases, with 21 bases spanning the gap. This chain's CDR3 is CASKWGDRAGQPQHF. The CDR3 DNA reads as TGTGCCAGCAAATGGGGGGATAGGGCGGGTCAGCCCCAGCATTTT.

The chain employs TRBV7-9 and TRBJ2-1; no reliable D call. Trimming removed 5 bases from V and 7 bases from J, with 9 bases in between. The CDR3 contains 12 residues. CDR1 and CDR2 (germline): SEHNR, FQNEAQ (reference sequence). CDR3 DNA: TGTGCCAGCAGCAACCTCGGGAATGAGCAGTTCTTC. Protein sequence: CASSNLGNEQFF.

This chain connects TRBV12-3 or TRBV12-4 to TRBJ2-1; 9 positions match TRBD2. Trimming took 5 bases from V and 7 from J; bases not matched to a gene: 18. CDR3 length equals 18 residues. CDR3: CASSPPPFSGSLGNEQFF. The CDR3 DNA sequence: TGTGCCAGCAGTCCCCCCCCATTTAGCGGGAGTTTGGGGAATGAGCAGTTCTTC.

With regard to this clonotype: Germline is not matched at one junction end, which may reflect a read error. The chain links TRBV5-3 to TRBJ2-1; unclear D gene. TRBV5-3 is given ORF status, its function remaining uncertain. The CDR3 runs 13 residues. The CDR3 DNA follows: TGTGCCAGCAGCTTTTCGGGCCACAATGAGCAGTTCTTC. This sequence encodes CASSFSGHNEQFF.

The chain has TRBV12-3 or TRBV12-4 and TRBJ1-5; the match to TRBD1 covers 7 bases. The CDR3 runs 15 residues. Trimming removed 6 bases from V and 0 bases from J; junction bases left unmatched: 5. DNA for the CDR3: TGTGCCAGCAGAGACGGACAGGTTAGCAATCAGCCCCAGCATTTT. Its protein is CASRDGQVSNQPQHF.

The chain combines TRBV28 with TRBJ2-4; D perhaps matches TRBD2 (6 bases). The germline V gene encodes CDR1 MDHEN and CDR2 SYDVKM. CDR3 length: 15 amino acids. Trimming took off 5 bases at V and 2 bases at J, with 13 bases between the two ends. In DNA, the CDR3 is TGTGCCAGCAGTCCCCCGGGGGAAACCAAAAACATTCAGTACTTC. Protein sequence: CASSPPGETKNIQYF.

This chain joins TRBV6-1 and TRBJ2-5, with D possibly being TRBD2 (5 bases). This CDR3 region has 16 residues. Germline V lookup: CDR1 MNHNS, CDR2 SASEGT. V gave up 1 base and J gave up 4 bases, with 16 bases separating them. CDR3 DNA: TGTGCCAGCAGTGAAGGGATTCGGGGTGCGGTAGAGACCCAGTACTTC. This sequence encodes CASSEGIRGAVETQYF.

In this sample, this clonotype turned up once. J is TRBJ2-7 and V is TRBV20-1, with 7 bases aligning to TRBD2. CDR3 length: 12 residues. Germline trimming cut 6 bases from V and 9 bases from J; bases unmatched to any gene: 11. From germline, CDR1 is DFQATT and CDR2 SNEGSKA (reference sequence). DNA for the CDR3: TGCAGTGCCCTTAGTGGGGGGGAGGGGCAGTACTTC. Protein product: CSALSGGEGQYF.

This clonotype was counted many times. The chain recombines TRBV7-9 with TRBJ2-7; the D gene is possibly TRBD2 (6 bases). V gave up 2 bases and J gave up 2 bases, with 13 bases separating them. Germline V CDR1 and CDR2: SEHNR, FQNEAQ (reference sequence). CDR3 length: 15 residues. The CDR3 region has the DNA TGTGCCAGCAGCTTAAGGGTCGGGGGACCCTACGAGCAGTACTTC. This sequence encodes CASSLRVGGPYEQYF.

This clonotype was seen a few times. The chain employs TRBV12-3 or TRBV12-4 and TRBJ1-5, with 10 bases aligning to TRBD1. The CDR3 covers 15 residues. Trimming removed 4 bases from V and 3 bases from J; junction bases left unmatched: 3. DNA for the CDR3: TGTGCCAGCAGTTCCGGGACAGGGGACAATCAGCCCCAGCATTTT. Translation gives CASSSGTGDNQPQHF.

The CDR3 is CSVEDWGRGGVNTQYF. In DNA form, the CDR3 reads TGCAGCGTTGAAGATTGGGGGCGGGGGGGCGTTAATACGCAGTATTTT. The gene calls are TRBV29-1 and TRBJ2-3; TRBD2 matches at 9 bases. CDR1 is SQVTM, CDR2 ANQGSEA, per germline. This CDR3 spans 16 amino acids. The V and J ends lost 0 bases and 7 bases, in that order; junction bases with no gene match: 11.

V and J are TRBV27 and TRBJ2-1, with TRBD1 identical over 8 bases. The CDR3 totals 16 residues. CDR1 is MNHEY and CDR2 is SMNVEV in the germline V gene (reference sequence). With V trimmed by 5 bases and J by 4 bases, 10 bases remained unmatched. The chain's CDR3 is CASSPGDRGNYNEQFF. CDR3 coding DNA: TGTGCCAGCAGTCCCGGAGACAGGGGTAATTACAATGAGCAGTTCTTC.

The rearrangement uses TRBV6-1 and TRBJ2-3; 10 bases line up with TRBD2. The CDR3 runs 15 residues. The junction had 6 bases not matched to a gene; V was cut back by 7 bases and J by 2 bases. Looked up from germline, CDR1 is MNHNS and CDR2 is SASEGT. CDR3 in amino acids: CASNLAGAYTDTQYF. The DNA of the CDR3 is TGTGCCAGCAACCTAGCGGGGGCCTACACAGATACGCAGTATTTT.

This clonotype was picked up many times. CDR3 sequence (DNA): TGTGCCAGCAGCTTAAGCCCTCACAGTGCATTAAACACCGGGGAGCTGTTTTTT. This gives the protein CASSLSPHSALNTGELFF. The V call is TRBV7-2, the J call TRBJ2-2; D is uncertain. The length of the CDR3 is 18 residues. Germline V gene lookup returns CDR1 SGHTA and CDR2 FQGNSA. V was cut by 2 bases and J by 2 bases, with 18 bases left in between.